The 14 T cell receptor beta chains reported below all come from one sample, sequenced in a study of T cell responses to AZD1222 COVID-19 vaccine. The protocol was immunoSEQ multiplex PCR, while the TCRdb copy is restricted to in-frame clones and leaves out a portion. Here the sample spans about 150,000 clones, 80% to 90% being singletons. This sample comprised peripheral blood, obtained on day 0 of AZD1222 vaccination. These receptors were obtained from an adult in good health.

This chain uses TRBV4-2 with TRBJ2-3, with 9 nucleotides matching TRBD2. Germline V gives CDR1 LGHNA, CDR2 YNFKEQ. V gave up 5 bases and J gave up 2 bases; unmatched junction bases: 17. This CDR3 is 19 amino acids long. The CDR3 loop reads CASSYRTNQRGAYTDTQYF. The CDR3 nucleotides are TGTGCCAGCAGCTATCGGACTAACCAGCGGGGGGCTTACACAGATACGCAGTATTTT.

This clone was detected only once. The chain recombines TRBV3-1 (or the pseudogene TRBV3-2) with TRBJ1-5, with no clear D. Germline V gene sequence: CDR1 LGHDT, CDR2 YNNKEL (reference sequence). The CDR3 has 17 amino acids. V was clipped by 1 base and J by 0 bases, with 13 bases between them. For the CDR3, the DNA is TGTGCCAGCAGCCAAGGGCTCGAAGAGTATAGCAATCAGCCCCAGCATTTT. It translates to CASSQGLEEYSNQPQHF.

The gene calls are TRBV19 and TRBJ1-1; D is unclear. This CDR3 contains 12 residues. Germline CDR1 reads LNHDA; CDR2 reads SQIVND (reference sequence). V lost 5 bases, J lost 4 bases, and 8 bases lay in between. This chain's CDR3 is CASSLPGTEAFF. The CDR3 DNA reads TGTGCCAGTAGTCTCCCGGGCACTGAAGCTTTCTTT.

This chain uses TRBV28 with TRBJ1-4; TRBD1 matches at 8 bases. CDR3 length: 16 residues. In germline, CDR1 is MDHEN, CDR2 SYDVKM. V lost 6 bases to trimming and J lost 6 bases; unmatched junction nucleotides: 12. For the CDR3, the DNA is TGTGCCAGCAGATCCGGACAGGGAAGGTTTTATGAAAAACTGTTTTTT. Translation gives CASRSGQGRFYEKLFF.

J is TRBJ2-6 and V is TRBV6-2 or TRBV6-3; D remains unclear. The V end was cut by 2 bases, the J end by 2 bases, with 13 bases between. The CDR3 is 17 amino acids. The V gene's germline CDR1 is MNHEY and CDR2 SVGEGT. This CDR3 is CASSYHPIATGANVLTF. The CDR3 region has the DNA TGTGCCAGCAGTTACCACCCAATAGCAACTGGGGCCAACGTCCTGACTTTC.

J is TRBJ2-5 and V is TRBV5-1; D unclear. The V and J ends lost 2 bases and 2 bases respectively, with 10 bases between them. The CDR3 is 14 residues long. The germline gives CDR1 SGHRS, CDR2 YFSETQ. In DNA, the CDR3 is TGCGCCAGCAGCTTACCGACTCCACAAGAGACCCAGTACTTC. Its protein product is CASSLPTPQETQYF.

The chain has TRBV10-3 and TRBJ1-6, with TRBD1 as a possible D gene (6 bases). V shed 8 bases and J shed 6 bases, with 20 bases lying between them. CDR3 length: 16 amino acids. CDR1 and CDR2 from the germline V gene are ENHRY and SYGVKD. Here the CDR3 reads CAIASGGRLSNSPLHF. DNA of the CDR3: TGTGCCATCGCTTCGGGGGGGCGTTTAAGTAATTCACCCCTCCACTTT.

This clone was seen a single time. The chain recombines TRBV5-1 with TRBJ2-4; D possibly matches TRBD1 or TRBD2 (7 bases each). In germline, CDR1 is SGHRS, CDR2 YFSETQ. The CDR3 runs to 15 residues. Trimming left V 3 bases short and J 3 bases short, with 13 bases between. The CDR3 region is CASSWAGDSKNIQYF. Written as DNA, the CDR3 is TGCGCCAGCAGCTGGGCGGGGGACAGCAAAAACATTCAGTACTTC.

The chain employs TRBV4-2 and TRBJ1-1; D not certain. This CDR3 contains 15 residues. Trimming cost V 1 base and J 1 base, with 10 bases left between them. Germline CDR1 and CDR2: LGHNA and YNFKEQ. CDR3 protein: CASSQVRARNTEAFF. The CDR3 nucleotides read TGTGCCAGCAGCCAAGTAAGGGCGAGGAACACTGAAGCTTTCTTT.

This clone was recorded once. The chain combines TRBV5-1 with TRBJ2-1; D may be TRBD2 (6 bases). Looked up from germline, CDR1 is SGHRS and CDR2 is YFSETQ. There are 15 residues in the CDR3. Trimming cost V 1 base and J 0 bases, with 8 bases left between them. The CDR3 nucleotides read TGCGCCAGCAGCTTGACGGGGGTCTCCTACAATGAGCAGTTCTTC. Protein product: CASSLTGVSYNEQFF. Complete variable domain (other parts from reference TRBV5-1 and TRBJ2-1): KAGVTQTPRYLIKTRGQQVTLSCSPISGHRSVSWYQQTPGQGLQFLFEYFSETQRNKGNFPGRFSGRQFSNSRSEMNVSTLELGDSALYLCASSLTGVSYNEQFFGPGTRLTVL.

The chain is built from TRBV5-6 and TRBJ2-7, with D possibly being TRBD1 (6 bases). Trimming took off 2 bases at V and 0 bases at J, with 12 bases between the two ends. Germline CDR1 reads SGHDT; CDR2 reads YYEEEE. This CDR3 has 15 residues. CDR3 nucleotides: TGTGCCAGCAGCTTACAGGGTCTTGGCTCCTACGAGCAGTACGTC. This codes for CASSLQGLGSYEQYV.

The genes are TRBV27 and TRBJ1-2; tentatively, D is TRBD1 (5 bases). This CDR3 is 11 amino acids long. Germline CDR1 reads MNHEY; CDR2 reads SMNVEV (reference sequence). V was trimmed by 6 bases and J by 7 bases, leaving 9 bases between them. CDR3 nucleotides: TGTGCCAGCAGGTGGGGGGGTGGCTACACCTTC. Residues: CASRWGGGYTF.

This chain links TRBV4-1 with TRBJ2-2; D call uncertain. Germline CDR1 and CDR2: MGHRA and YSYEKL. V shed 1 base and J shed 4 bases, with 4 bases lying between them. This CDR3 spans 13 amino acids. In nucleotides, the CDR3 is TGCGCCAGCAGCCAAGCGGCCACCGGGGAGCTGTTTTTT. It yields the protein CASSQAATGELFF.

The J gene is TRBJ2-7, the V gene TRBV24-1, with 9 bases that match TRBD1. J lost 3 bases, V lost 3 bases, and 5 bases had no gene match. This CDR3 comprises 15 residues. Germline CDR1 KGHDR, CDR2 SFDVKD. The CDR3 spells CATSDKTGGNYEQYV. For the CDR3, the DNA is TGTGCCACCAGTGATAAGACAGGGGGTAACTACGAGCAGTACGTC.